The present T cell receptor beta chain was sequenced within a study of lymphopenia after photon versus proton radiotherapy. Overall study results and limits: After the lymphocyte nadir, photon-treated repertoires showed oligoclonal expansion, especially of CD8+ Temra cells. Larger post-nadir TCR diversity loss correlated inversely with survival in deceased patients.

Method: immunoSEQ multiplex PCR; TCRdb's copy keeps in-frame clones and lacks some. The data contain 40,000 to 55,000 clones, 92% of them singletons. Details on this clone: The antigen is undetermined.

This specimen was peripheral blood, taken from a patient treated with photon-based radiotherapy. The origin of this receptor is a woman in her thirties or forties with cholangiocarcinoma.

Here the CDR3 reads CASSLTGQHEQYF. Written as DNA, the CDR3 is TGTGCCAGCAGTTTGACAGGACAACACGAGCAGTACTTC. The chain carries TRBV28 and TRBJ2-7, with D possibly matching TRBD1 (6 bases). With 3 bases removed from V and 5 bases from J, the gap between germline ends came to 11 bases. CDR1 and CDR2 (germline): MDHEN, SYDVKM. The CDR3 sequence is 13 residues long.